The rows below give T cell receptor beta chains drawn from one sample of a study of T-cell reconstitution after alpha-beta-depleted transplantation in children. TCRdb recomputed calls from the PCR reads with MiXCR, one row per CDR3 protein. Of about 980,000 distinct CDR3 sequences listed, less than 30% are singletons. Material: PBMCs, mostly from graft donor cells, obtained 360 days after TCRalphabeta/CD19-depleted stem cell transplant. These receptors originate from a boy under two years old who had a stem cell transplant for SCID, so the T cells may come from the graft donor. Both conserved end residues are part of each CDR3. The order of the fields is V gene, clone size, D gene, CDR3 protein. A D gene is named only where the DNA matches it firmly. Rows give clone size only sometimes, using once, few, many, or a class for an expanded clone.

v_gene: TRBV7-2; abundance: .; d_gene: TRBD2; CDR3aa: CASSLALTSGGADTQYF
v_gene: TRBV7-2; abundance: .; d_gene: TRBD1; CDR3aa: CASSWGTGGVYEQYF
v_gene: TRBV13; abundance: few; d_gene: .; CDR3aa: CASSAVSYEQYF
v_gene: TRBV5-1; abundance: .; d_gene: TRBD1; CDR3aa: CASSLGTGLFETQYF
v_gene: TRBV20-1; abundance: few; d_gene: .; CDR3aa: CSARIGQQETQYF
v_gene: TRBV12-3/TRBV12-4; abundance: few; d_gene: TRBD2; CDR3aa: CASSPGVGTSPSYEQYF
v_gene: TRBV25-1; abundance: few; d_gene: TRBD1; CDR3aa: CASSVYRGLTDTQYF
v_gene: TRBV20-1; abundance: .; d_gene: TRBD2; CDR3aa: CSARPGGAGGPNEQFF
v_gene: TRBV12-3/TRBV12-4; abundance: few; d_gene: .; CDR3aa: CASTIGGGELNQPQHF
v_gene: TRBV5-1; abundance: .; d_gene: TRBD2; CDR3aa: CASSPDVLAGVSNEQFF
v_gene: TRBV2; abundance: .; d_gene: .; CDR3aa: CASRPVLDTQYF
v_gene: TRBV20-1; abundance: .; d_gene: TRBD2; CDR3aa: CSAEREGLYEQYF
v_gene: TRBV6-5; abundance: .; d_gene: .; CDR3aa: CASSSVAGFSSYEQYF
v_gene: TRBV5-6; abundance: .; d_gene: .; CDR3aa: CASSLLEGEQFF
v_gene: TRBV7-8; abundance: few; d_gene: .; CDR3aa: CASSALNTYEQYF
v_gene: TRBV9; abundance: many; d_gene: TRBD1; CDR3aa: CASSGLGTGVSEQYF
v_gene: TRBV15; abundance: .; d_gene: .; CDR3aa: CATSSGTFNEKLFF
v_gene: TRBV7-8; abundance: few; d_gene: .; CDR3aa: CASSRLALGYGYTF
v_gene: TRBV3-1; abundance: .; d_gene: TRBD2; CDR3aa: CASSQVLAGGPGELFF
v_gene: TRBV27; abundance: few; d_gene: TRBD2; CDR3aa: CASWTSGGLVTQYF
v_gene: TRBV7-2; abundance: .; d_gene: .; CDR3aa: CASSLSGGGFYEQYF
v_gene: TRBV7-6; abundance: .; d_gene: .; CDR3aa: CASSLAMGGTASSTDTQYF
v_gene: TRBV12-3/TRBV12-4; abundance: .; d_gene: TRBD1; CDR3aa: CASSFWGRQGDSEKLFF
v_gene: TRBV12-3/TRBV12-4; abundance: few; d_gene: .; CDR3aa: CASSFTPSNEQFF
v_gene: TRBV7-9; abundance: many; d_gene: .; CDR3aa: CASSDRQGMFYNEQFF
v_gene: TRBV5-1; abundance: .; d_gene: TRBD1; CDR3aa: CASSQRDSGRETQYF
v_gene: TRBV20-1; abundance: few; d_gene: TRBD2; CDR3aa: CSARVGGGYNEQFF
v_gene: TRBV12-3/TRBV12-4; abundance: few; d_gene: TRBD2; CDR3aa: CASSLGRVGYEQYF
v_gene: TRBV11-2; abundance: few; d_gene: TRBD2; CDR3aa: CASSPRTSGVFSSYNEQFF
v_gene: TRBV6-5; abundance: .; d_gene: .; CDR3aa: CASRLTRGDSYEQYF
v_gene: TRBV2; abundance: .; d_gene: .; CDR3aa: CASSEEIPIAKNIQYF
v_gene: TRBV11-1; abundance: .; d_gene: TRBD1; CDR3aa: CASSPDRGSLNTEAFF